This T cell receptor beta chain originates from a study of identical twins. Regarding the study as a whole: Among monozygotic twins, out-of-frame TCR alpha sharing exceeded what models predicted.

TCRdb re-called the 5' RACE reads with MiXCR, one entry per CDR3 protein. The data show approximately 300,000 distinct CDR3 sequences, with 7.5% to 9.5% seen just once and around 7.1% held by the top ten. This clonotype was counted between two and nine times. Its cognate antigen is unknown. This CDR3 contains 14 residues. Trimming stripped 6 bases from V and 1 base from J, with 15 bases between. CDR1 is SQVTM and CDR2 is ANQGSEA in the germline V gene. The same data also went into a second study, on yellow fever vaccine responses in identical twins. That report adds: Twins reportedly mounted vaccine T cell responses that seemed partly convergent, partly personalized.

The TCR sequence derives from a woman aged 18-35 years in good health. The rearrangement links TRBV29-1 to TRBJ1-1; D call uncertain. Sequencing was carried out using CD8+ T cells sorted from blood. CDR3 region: CSVGRVSTNTEAFF. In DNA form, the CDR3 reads TGCAGCGTCGGAAGAGTCAGCACGAACACTGAAGCTTTCTTT. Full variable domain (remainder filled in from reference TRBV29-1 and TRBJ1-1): SAVISQKPSRDICQRGTSLTIQCQVDSQVTMMFWYRQQPGQSLTLIATANQGSEATYESGFVIDKFPISRPNLTFSTLTVSNMSPEDSSIYLCSVGRVSTNTEAFFGQGTRLTVV.